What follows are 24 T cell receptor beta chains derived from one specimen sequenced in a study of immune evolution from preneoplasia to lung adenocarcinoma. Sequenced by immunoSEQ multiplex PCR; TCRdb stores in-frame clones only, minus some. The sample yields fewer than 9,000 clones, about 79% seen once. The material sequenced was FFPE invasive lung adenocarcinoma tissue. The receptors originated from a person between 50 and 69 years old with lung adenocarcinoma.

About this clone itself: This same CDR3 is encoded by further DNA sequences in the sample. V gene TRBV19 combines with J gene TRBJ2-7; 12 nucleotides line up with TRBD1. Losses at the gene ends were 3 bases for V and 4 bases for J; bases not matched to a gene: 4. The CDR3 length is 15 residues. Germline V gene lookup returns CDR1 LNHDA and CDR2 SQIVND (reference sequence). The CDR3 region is CASSMGGQGAYEQYF. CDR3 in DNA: TGTGCCAGTAGTATGGGGGGACAGGGGGCTTACGAGCAGTACTTC.

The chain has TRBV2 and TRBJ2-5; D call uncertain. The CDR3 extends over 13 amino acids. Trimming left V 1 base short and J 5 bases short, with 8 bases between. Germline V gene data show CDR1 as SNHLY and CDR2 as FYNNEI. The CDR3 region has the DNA TGTGCCAGCAGTGAAGGGTTAGGGGAGACCCAGTACTTC. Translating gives CASSEGLGETQYF.

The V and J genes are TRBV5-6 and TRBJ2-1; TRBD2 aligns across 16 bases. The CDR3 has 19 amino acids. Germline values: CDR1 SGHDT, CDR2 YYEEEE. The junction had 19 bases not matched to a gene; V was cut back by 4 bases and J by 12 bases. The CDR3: CASSHGTSGRAVSRTVQFF. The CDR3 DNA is TGTGCCAGCAGCCATGGGACTAGCGGGAGGGCCGTTTCCCGAACAGTGCAGTTCTTC.

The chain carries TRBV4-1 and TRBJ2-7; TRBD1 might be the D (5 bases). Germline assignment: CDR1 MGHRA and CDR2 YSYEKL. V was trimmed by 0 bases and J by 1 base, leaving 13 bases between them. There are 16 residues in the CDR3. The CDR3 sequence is CASSQDLFQGSYEQYF. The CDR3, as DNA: TGCGCCAGCAGCCAAGATTTGTTTCAGGGTTCCTACGAGCAGTACTTC.

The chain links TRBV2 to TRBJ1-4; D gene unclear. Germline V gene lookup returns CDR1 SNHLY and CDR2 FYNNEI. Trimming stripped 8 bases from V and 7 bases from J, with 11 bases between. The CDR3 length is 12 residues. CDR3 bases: TGTGCCAGCTCATCCGGGCGTGAAAAACTGTTTTTT. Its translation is CASSSGREKLFF. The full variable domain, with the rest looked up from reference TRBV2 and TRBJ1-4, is EPEVTQTPSHQVTQMGQEVILRCVPISNHLYFYWYRQILGQKVEFLVSFYNNEISEKSEIFDDQFSVERPDGSNFTLKIRSTKLEDSAMYFCASSSGREKLFFGSGTQLSVL.

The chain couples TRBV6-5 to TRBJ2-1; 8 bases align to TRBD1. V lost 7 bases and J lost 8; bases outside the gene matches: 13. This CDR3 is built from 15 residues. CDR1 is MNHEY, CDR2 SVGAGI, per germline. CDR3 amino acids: CASTAGGGDWYEQFF. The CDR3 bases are TGTGCCAGCACCGCAGGGGGCGGTGATTGGTATGAGCAGTTCTTC.

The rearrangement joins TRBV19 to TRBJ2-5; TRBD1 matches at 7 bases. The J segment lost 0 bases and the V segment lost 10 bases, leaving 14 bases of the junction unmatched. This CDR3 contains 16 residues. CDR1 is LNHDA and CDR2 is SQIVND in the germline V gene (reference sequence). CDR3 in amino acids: CATTPRGQYNQETQYF. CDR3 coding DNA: TGTGCCACCACACCCCGGGGACAGTATAACCAAGAGACCCAGTACTTC. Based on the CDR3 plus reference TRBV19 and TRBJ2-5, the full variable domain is DGGITQSPKYLFRKEGQNVTLSCEQNLNHDAMYWYRQDPGQGLRLIYYSQIVNDFQKGDIAEGYSVSREKKESFPLTVTSAQKNPTAFYLCATTPRGQYNQETQYFGPGTRLLVL.

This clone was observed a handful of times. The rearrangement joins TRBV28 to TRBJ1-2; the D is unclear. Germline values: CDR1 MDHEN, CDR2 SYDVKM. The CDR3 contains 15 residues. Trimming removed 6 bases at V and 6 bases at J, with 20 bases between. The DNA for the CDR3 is TGTGCCAGCAGCCGGTGGATGCCGATCGTCAATGGCTACACCTTC. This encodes CASSRWMPIVNGYTF.

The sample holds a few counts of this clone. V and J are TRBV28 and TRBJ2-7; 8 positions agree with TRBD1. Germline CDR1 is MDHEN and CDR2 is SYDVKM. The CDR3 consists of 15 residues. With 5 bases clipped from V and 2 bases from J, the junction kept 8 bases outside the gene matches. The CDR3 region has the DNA TGTGCCAGCAGTGCCCTCCGGGACAGGACCTACGAGCAGTACTTC. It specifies CASSALRDRTYEQYF.

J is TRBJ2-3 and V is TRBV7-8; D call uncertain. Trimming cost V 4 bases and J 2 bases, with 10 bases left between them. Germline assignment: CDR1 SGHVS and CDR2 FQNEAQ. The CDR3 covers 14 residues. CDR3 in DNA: TGTGCCAGCAGCTCCCTAGGGTTCACAGATACGCAGTATTTT. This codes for CASSSLGFTDTQYF.

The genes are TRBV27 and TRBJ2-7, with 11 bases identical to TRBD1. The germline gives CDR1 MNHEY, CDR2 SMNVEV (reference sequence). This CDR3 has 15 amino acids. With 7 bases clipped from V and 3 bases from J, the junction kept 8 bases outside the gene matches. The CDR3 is CASKYGTGGLYEQYF. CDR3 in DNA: TGTGCCAGCAAATACGGGACAGGGGGTCTCTACGAGCAGTACTTC.

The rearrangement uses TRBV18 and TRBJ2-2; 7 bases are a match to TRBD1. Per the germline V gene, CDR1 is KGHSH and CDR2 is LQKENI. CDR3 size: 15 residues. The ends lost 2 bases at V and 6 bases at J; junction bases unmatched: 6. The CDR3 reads CASSPRQGRAGELFF. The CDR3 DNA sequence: TGTGCCAGCTCACCAAGACAGGGAAGGGCCGGGGAGCTGTTTTTT.

The CDR3 nucleotides are TGTGCCAGCAGCTTAGAGAGCGGGAGAGAAGATGAGCAGTTCTTC. Translation: CASSLESGREDEQFF. The V and J genes are TRBV13 and TRBJ2-1; 8 nucleotides line up with TRBD2. J gave up 8 bases and V 1 base, and 7 bases lay outside the gene matches. The CDR3 runs 15 residues. The germline gives CDR1 PRHDT, CDR2 FYEKMQ (reference sequence). The variable domain in full, with the rest retrieved from reference TRBV13 and TRBJ2-1, is AAGVIQSPRHLIKEKRETATLKCYPIPRHDTVYWYQQGPGQDPQFLISFYEKMQSDKGSIPDRFSAQQFSDYHSELNMSSLELGDSALYFCASSLESGREDEQFFGPGTRLTVL.

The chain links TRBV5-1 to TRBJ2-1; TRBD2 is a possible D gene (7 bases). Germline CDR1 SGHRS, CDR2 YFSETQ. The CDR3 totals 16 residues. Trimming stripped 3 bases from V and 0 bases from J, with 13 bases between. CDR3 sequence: CASSSGGPSSYNEQFF. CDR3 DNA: TGCGCCAGCAGCTCGGGGGGCCCTAGCTCCTACAATGAGCAGTTCTTC.

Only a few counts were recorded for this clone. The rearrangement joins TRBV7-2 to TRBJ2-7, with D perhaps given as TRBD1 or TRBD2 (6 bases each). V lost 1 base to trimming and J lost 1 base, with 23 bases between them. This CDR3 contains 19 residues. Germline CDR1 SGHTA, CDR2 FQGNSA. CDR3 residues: CASSLEVGSWGAFSYEQYF. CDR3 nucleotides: TGTGCCAGCAGCTTAGAGGTGGGGTCCTGGGGGGCCTTTTCCTACGAGCAGTACTTC.

The DNA of the CDR3 is TGTGCCAGCAGCCAAGATAACGGGGACAGGGGGCTGGAAGGCTACACCTTC. It encodes CASSQDNGDRGLEGYTF. The chain combines TRBV14 with TRBJ1-2; 12 positions match TRBD1. The length of the CDR3 is 17 residues. V was pared by 0 bases and J by 8 bases, with 10 bases of the junction left unmatched. The germline V gene encodes CDR1 SGHDN and CDR2 FVKESK.

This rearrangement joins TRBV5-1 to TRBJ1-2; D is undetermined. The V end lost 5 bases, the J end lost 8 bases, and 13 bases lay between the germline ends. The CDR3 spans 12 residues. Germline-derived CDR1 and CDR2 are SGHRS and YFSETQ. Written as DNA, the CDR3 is TGCGCCAGCAGGCAGGACCGAGGGGGCTACACCTTC. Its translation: CASRQDRGGYTF. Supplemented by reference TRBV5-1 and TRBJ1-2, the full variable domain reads KAGVTQTPRYLIKTRGQQVTLSCSPISGHRSVSWYQQTPGQGLQFLFEYFSETQRNKGNFPGRFSGRQFSNSRSEMNVSTLELGDSALYLCASRQDRGGYTFGSGTRLTVV.

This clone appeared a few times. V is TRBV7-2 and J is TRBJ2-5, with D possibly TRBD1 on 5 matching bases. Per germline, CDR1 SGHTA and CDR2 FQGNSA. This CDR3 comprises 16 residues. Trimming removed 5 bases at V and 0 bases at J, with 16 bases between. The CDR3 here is CASSVGMTANQETQYF. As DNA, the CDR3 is TGTGCCAGCAGCGTTGGGATGACAGCGAACCAAGAGACCCAGTACTTC.

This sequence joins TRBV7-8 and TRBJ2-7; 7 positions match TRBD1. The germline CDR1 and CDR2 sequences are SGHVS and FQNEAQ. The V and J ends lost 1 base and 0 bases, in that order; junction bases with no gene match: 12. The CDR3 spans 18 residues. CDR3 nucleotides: TGTGCCAGCAGCTTAGGGGAGACAGGGTTTACAACCTCCTACGAGCAGTACTTC. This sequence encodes CASSLGETGFTTSYEQYF.

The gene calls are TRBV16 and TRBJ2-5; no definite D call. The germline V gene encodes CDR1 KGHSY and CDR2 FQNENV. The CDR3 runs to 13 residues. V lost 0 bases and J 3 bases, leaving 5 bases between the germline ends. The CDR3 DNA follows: TGTGCCAGCAGCCAATCCAGAGAAGAGACCCAGTACTTC. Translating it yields CASSQSREETQYF.

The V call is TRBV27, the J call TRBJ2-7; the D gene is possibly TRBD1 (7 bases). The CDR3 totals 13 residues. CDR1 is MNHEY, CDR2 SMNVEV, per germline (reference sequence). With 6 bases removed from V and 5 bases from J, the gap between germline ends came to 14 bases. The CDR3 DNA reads TGTGCCAGCAGGCCAGGGGGGCTTGACGAGCAGTACTTC. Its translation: CASRPGGLDEQYF.

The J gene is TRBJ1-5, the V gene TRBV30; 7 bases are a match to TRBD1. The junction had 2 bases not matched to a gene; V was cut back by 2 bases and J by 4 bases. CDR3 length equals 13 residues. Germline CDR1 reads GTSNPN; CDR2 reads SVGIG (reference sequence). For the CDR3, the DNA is TGTGCCTGGAGTTGGGACAGTAATCAGCCCCAGCATTTT. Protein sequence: CAWSWDSNQPQHF.

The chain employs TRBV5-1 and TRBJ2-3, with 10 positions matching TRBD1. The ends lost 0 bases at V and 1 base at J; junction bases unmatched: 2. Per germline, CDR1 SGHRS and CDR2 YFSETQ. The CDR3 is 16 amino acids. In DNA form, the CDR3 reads TGCGCCAGCAGCTTGGCCGACAGGGGGCGCACAGATACGCAGTATTTT. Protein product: CASSLADRGRTDTQYF.

The DNA of the CDR3 is TGTGCCAGCAGCCAGCCTTATGGGGCCAACGTCCTGACTTTC. As protein: CASSQPYGANVLTF. The V gene is TRBV7-9, the J gene TRBJ2-6; D unclear. Germline CDR1 SEHNR, CDR2 FQNEAQ (reference sequence). The CDR3 runs to 14 residues. With 5 bases removed from V and 3 bases from J, the gap between germline ends came to 8 bases.